These 10 T cell receptor beta chains originate from one sample sequenced in a study of blood T cell repertoires in COVID-19. TCRdb's copy holds only in-frame clones and misses some; the assay was immunoSEQ multiplex PCR. The sample lists 200,000 to 250,000 clones, roughly 89% occurring once. The specimen was peripheral blood. The receptors originated from a man aged 55 to 69 who had recovered from COVID-19.

The chain couples TRBV19 to TRBJ2-7; tentative D call: TRBD2 (5 bases). Germline assignment: CDR1 LNHDA and CDR2 SQIVND (reference sequence). The V end lost 11 bases, the J end lost 5 bases, and 13 bases lay between the germline ends. The CDR3 spans 11 residues. The CDR3 is CAVGGQHEQYF. CDR3 nucleotide sequence: TGTGCCGTCGGCGGGCAACACGAGCAGTACTTC.

This chain uses TRBV15 with TRBJ2-1; D may be TRBD1 (5 bases). Trimming shortened V by 5 bases and J by 4 bases, and 18 bases separated the two germline ends. The CDR3 has 16 residues. CDR1 is LNHNV and CDR2 is YYDKDF in the germline V gene (reference sequence). The CDR3 region is CATSDGTVRQYNEQFF. The CDR3 nucleotides read TGTGCCACCAGCGACGGAACCGTCAGACAGTACAATGAGCAGTTCTTC. Drawing the rest from reference TRBV15 and TRBJ2-1, the complete variable domain is DAMVIQNPRYQVTQFGKPVTLSCSQTLNHNVMYWYQQKSSQAPKLLFHYYDKDFNNEADTPDNFQSRRPNTSFCFLDIRSPGLGDTAMYLCATSDGTVRQYNEQFFGPGTRLTVL.

The rearrangement links TRBV5-1 to TRBJ2-7; 12 nucleotides agree with TRBD2. The CDR3 runs 15 residues. J lost 7 bases, V lost 1 base, and 6 bases had no gene match. The germline V gene has CDR1 SGHRS and CDR2 YFSETQ. The CDR3 DNA reads TGCGCCAGCAGCTTGCTAGCGGGGGGGCCTGGGGAGCAGTACTTC. It yields the protein CASSLLAGGPGEQYF.

V is TRBV9 and J is TRBJ2-7; 10 positions agree with TRBD1. This CDR3 region has 14 residues. The junction had 3 bases not matched to a gene; V was cut back by 0 bases and J by 6 bases. Germline-derived CDR1 and CDR2 are SGDLS and YYNGEE. The CDR3 coding sequence is TGTGCCAGCAGCGTAGCCGGGACAGGGGTCGAGCAGTACTTC. This sequence encodes CASSVAGTGVEQYF.

The chain carries TRBV27 and TRBJ2-2; TRBD2 aligns across 8 bases. This CDR3 spans 14 amino acids. Germline loops: CDR1 MNHEY, CDR2 SMNVEV (reference sequence). The V and J ends lost 11 bases and 5 bases, in that order; junction bases with no gene match: 10. CDR3 in DNA: TGTGCCTGCATCTTCTCGGGAGGGACCGGGGAGCTGTTTTTT. Translating gives CACIFSGGTGELFF.

The rearrangement joins TRBV6-4 to TRBJ2-2; 7 bases fit TRBD1. The J segment lost 0 bases and the V segment lost 5 bases, leaving 3 bases of the junction unmatched. This CDR3 is 15 amino acids long. Germline V gene sequence: CDR1 MRHNA, CDR2 SNTAGT. The CDR3 loop reads CASSRTGANTGELFF. The CDR3 coding sequence is TGTGCCAGCAGTCGGACAGGCGCGAACACCGGGGAGCTGTTTTTT.

The chain links TRBV3-1 (or the pseudogene TRBV3-2) to TRBJ2-1; the match to TRBD2 covers 12 bases. The germline V gene encodes CDR1 LGHDT and CDR2 YNNKEL (reference sequence). Trimming at V came to 1 base and at J to 7 bases, leaving 5 bases not matched to a gene. The CDR3 has 16 amino acids. The CDR3 reads CASSQVSTSGGNEQFF. CDR3 nucleotide sequence: TGTGCCAGCAGCCAAGTGTCTACTAGCGGGGGGAATGAGCAGTTCTTC.

V is TRBV6-5 and J is TRBJ2-2; tentatively, D is TRBD2 (5 bases). The germline V gene encodes CDR1 MNHEY and CDR2 SVGAGI. The V end lost 0 bases, the J end lost 8 bases, and 10 bases lay between the germline ends. The CDR3 has 14 amino acids. The CDR3 nucleotides are TGTGCCAGCAGTTACTCGTCCAGGACTGGGGAGCTGTTTTTT. As protein: CASSYSSRTGELFF.

V is TRBV6-5 and J is TRBJ1-1; D gene ambiguous. Germline CDR1 MNHEY, CDR2 SVGAGI. Trimming pared 0 bases from V and 0 bases from J, leaving 8 bases between. This CDR3 is built from 15 residues. For the CDR3, the DNA is TGTGCCAGCAGTTACTCTGCGGTGATGAACACTGAAGCTTTCTTT. Translating it yields CASSYSAVMNTEAFF.

The gene calls are TRBV9 and TRBJ2-3; possibly TRBD2 for D (6 bases). The V and J ends lost 0 bases and 6 bases respectively, with 20 bases between them. Germline V CDR1 and CDR2: SGDLS, YYNGEE. The CDR3 runs 17 residues. The CDR3 spells CASSVADLRGIGDTQYF. For the CDR3, the DNA is TGTGCCAGCAGCGTAGCTGACCTGCGGGGCATAGGGGATACGCAGTATTTT.